This TCR beta chain was found in a study of Ad26.COV2.S vaccination and SARS-CoV-2 variants. Treatment indicated: some 20 received Ad26.COV2.S at low or high dose, single or two shots; roughly five received placebo; per-sample allocation not given. Samples came from day 63 after the first vaccine or placebo injection. CDR3 length: 14 residues. Per germline, CDR1 KGHDR and CDR2 SFDVKD. Trimming left V 5 bases short and J 5 bases short, with 14 bases between. TCRdb keeps only in-frame clones here, not all; method: immunoSEQ multiplex PCR. Among roughly 410,000 clones listed, under 90% were seen once. This TCR was recovered from a person aged 18-65 years who received the Ad26.COV2.S COVID-19 vaccine or a placebo. The rearrangement uses TRBV24-1 and TRBJ1-2, with D tentatively TRBD1 (6 bases). The sample in question was peripheral blood, obtained in a trial of Ad26.COV2.S vaccine versus placebo. The DNA of the CDR3 is TGTGCCACCAGTGCCGACACAGGGCCGTATGGCTACACCTTC. Residues: CATSADTGPYGYTF.